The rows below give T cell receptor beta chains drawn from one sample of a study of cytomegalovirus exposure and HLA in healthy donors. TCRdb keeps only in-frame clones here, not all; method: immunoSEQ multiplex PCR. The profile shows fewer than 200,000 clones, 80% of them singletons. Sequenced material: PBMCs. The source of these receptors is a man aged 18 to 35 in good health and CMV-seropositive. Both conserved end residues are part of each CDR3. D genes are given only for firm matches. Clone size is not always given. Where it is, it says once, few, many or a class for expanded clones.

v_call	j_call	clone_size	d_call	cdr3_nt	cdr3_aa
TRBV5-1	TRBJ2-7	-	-	TGCGCCAGCGGCCGCGACAGAGCCTACGAGCAGTACTTC	CASGRDRAYEQYF
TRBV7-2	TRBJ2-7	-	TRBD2	TGTGCCAGCAGCCCTATGCTAGCGGTCTCCTACGAGCAGTACTTC	CASSPMLAVSYEQYF
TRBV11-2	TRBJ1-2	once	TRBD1	TGTGCCAGCAGCTTAAGCAGTGACAGGGGAGGCTACACCTTC	CASSLSSDRGGYTF
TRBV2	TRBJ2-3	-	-	TGTGCCAGCACCAGCGGACTGTTCACAGATACGCAGTATTTT	CASTSGLFTDTQYF
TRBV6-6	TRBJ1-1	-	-	TGTGCCAGCAGTCCCTCGGCTTCCCGGAGTACTGAAGCTTTCTTT	CASSPSASRSTEAFF
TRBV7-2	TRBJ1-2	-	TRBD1	TGTGCCAGCAGCGTCACAGGGGGCGGCGGCTATGGCTACACCTTC	CASSVTGGGGYGYTF
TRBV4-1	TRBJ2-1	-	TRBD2	TGCGCCAGCAGCCAAGATAGCGGGACAATAGCACCTGAGCAGTTCTTC	CASSQDSGTIAPEQFF
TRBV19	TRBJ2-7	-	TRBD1	TGTGCCAGTAGCTGGGGGACAGGGGGGACCTACGAGCAGTACTTC	CASSWGTGGTYEQYF
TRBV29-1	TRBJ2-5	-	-	TGCAGCGTTGTAGGCAGGGAACTCCAAGAGACCCAGTACTTC	CSVVGRELQETQYF
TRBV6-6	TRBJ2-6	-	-	TGTGCCAGCACCACCTTTGGAGTAGGTGGGGCCAACGGCCTGACTTTC	CASTTFGVGGANGLTF
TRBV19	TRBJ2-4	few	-	TGTGCCAGTAGTATAGGCGGGATAGCCAAAAACATTCAGTACTTC	CASSIGGIAKNIQYF
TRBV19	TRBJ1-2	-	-	TGTGCCAGTAGTATAGGGCAGGGCCCCTACTATGGCTACACCTTC	CASSIGQGPYYGYTF
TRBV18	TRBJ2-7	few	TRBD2	TGTGCCAGCTCACCACTGACAGCGGGAGGGCCACACGAGCAGTACTTC	CASSPLTAGGPHEQYF
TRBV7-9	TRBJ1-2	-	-	TGTGCCAGCAGCTTAACCGGGGACTATGGCTACACCTTC	CASSLTGDYGYTF
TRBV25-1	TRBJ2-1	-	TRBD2	TGTGCCAGCAGTGAATCCCCGGGGATAGCGGGAGTCAATGAGCAGTTCTTC	CASSESPGIAGVNEQFF
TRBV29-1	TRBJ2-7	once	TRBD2	TGCAGCGTGACCAGCGGGAGCACGGGAGAGCAGTACTTC	CSVTSGSTGEQYF
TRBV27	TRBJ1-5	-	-	TGTGCCAGCAAAAGGTCCTTCCAGGGAAGCATGAGCAATCAGCCCCAGCATTTT	CASKRSFQGSMSNQPQHF
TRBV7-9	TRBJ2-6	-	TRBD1	TGTGCCAGCAGCGAGAGGACAGGGCCTGGGGCCAACGTCCTGACTTTC	CASSERTGPGANVLTF
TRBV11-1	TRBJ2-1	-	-	TGTGCCAGCAAGGAGACAGGGAGGTTCGCGGAGCAGTTCTTC	CASKETGRFAEQFF
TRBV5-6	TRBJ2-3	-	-	TGTGCCAGCAGCTCTTTGAGCAGCGGACTCACAGATACGCAGTATTTT	CASSSLSSGLTDTQYF
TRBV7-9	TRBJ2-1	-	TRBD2	TGTGCCAGCAGCTCACTAGCGGGGCTCCACAATGAGCAGTTCTTC	CASSSLAGLHNEQFF
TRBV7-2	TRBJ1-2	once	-	TGTGCCAGCAGCTTCGACAGGATACCTGGCTACACCTTC	CASSFDRIPGYTF
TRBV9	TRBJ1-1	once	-	TGTGCCAGCAGCGTAGCAGTATACACTGAAGCTTTCTTT	CASSVAVYTEAFF
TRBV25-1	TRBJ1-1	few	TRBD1	TGTGCCAGCAGTGCCAGGGGGCCGGCTTTCTTT	CASSARGPAFF
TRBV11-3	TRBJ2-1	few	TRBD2	TGTGCCAGCAGCTTAGGCAGCGGGGGAGGCAATGAGCAGTTCTTC	CASSLGSGGGNEQFF
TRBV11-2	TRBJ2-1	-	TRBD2	TGTGCCAGCAGCAGAGAGAGCGGGAGGGCATTGGGTGAGCAGTTCTTC	CASSRESGRALGEQFF
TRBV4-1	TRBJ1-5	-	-	TGCGCCAGCAGCCAAGTGGGGGCAAGGCAGCCCCAGCATTTT	CASSQVGARQPQHF
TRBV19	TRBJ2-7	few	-	TGTGCCAGTAGTATCCCAGGCGGGGGCACCTACGAGCAGTACTTC	CASSIPGGGTYEQYF
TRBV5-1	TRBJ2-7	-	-	TGCGCCAGCAGCTTGGAGCAGGGATACGAGCAGTACTTC	CASSLEQGYEQYF
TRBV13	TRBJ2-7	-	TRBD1	TGTGCCAGCAGTCGACAGGGCGAAGAGCAGTACTTC	CASSRQGEEQYF
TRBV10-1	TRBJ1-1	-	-	TGCGCCAGCAGTGATATTCAGGGAAGAGCTTTCTTT	CASSDIQGRAFF
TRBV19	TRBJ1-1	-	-	TGTGCCAGTAGTGTCCTGGGGAGTACTGAAGCTTTCTTT	CASSVLGSTEAFF